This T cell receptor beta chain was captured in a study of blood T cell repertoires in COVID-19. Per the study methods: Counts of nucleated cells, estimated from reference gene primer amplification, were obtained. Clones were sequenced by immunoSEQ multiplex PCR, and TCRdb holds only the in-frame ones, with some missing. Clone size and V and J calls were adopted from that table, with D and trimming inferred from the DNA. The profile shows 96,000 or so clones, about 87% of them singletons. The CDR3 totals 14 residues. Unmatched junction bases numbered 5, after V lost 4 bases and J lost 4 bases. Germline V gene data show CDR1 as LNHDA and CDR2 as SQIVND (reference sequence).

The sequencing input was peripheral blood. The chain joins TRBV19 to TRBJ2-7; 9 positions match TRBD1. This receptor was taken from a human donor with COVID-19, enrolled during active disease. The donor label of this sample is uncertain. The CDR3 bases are TGTGCCAGTAGTACCGGACAGGGGCAGTACGAGCAGTACTTC. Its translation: CASSTGQGQYEQYF.